The entry that follows covers one TCR beta chain sequence. This CDR3 is 14 amino acids long. Per germline, CDR1 DFQATT and CDR2 SNEGSKA (reference sequence). This record comes from a study of T cells expressing NK-cell markers. UMI-tagged 5'RACE template switching yielded the TCR beta cDNA. Reanalyzing the 5' RACE reads, TCRdb keeps one entry per CDR3 protein, without DNA. The sample table includes 350,000 to 400,000 distinct CDR3 sequences. Sequenced input: blood T cells: a sorted CD56 or NKG2C T cell subset, CD4+ or CD8+ T cells, or bulk PBMC T cells (not recorded which). The clonotype was recovered from a woman aged 45-59 years in good health. The chain links TRBV20-1 to TRBJ2-7. The CDR3 sequence is CSARDAQRDYEQYF.